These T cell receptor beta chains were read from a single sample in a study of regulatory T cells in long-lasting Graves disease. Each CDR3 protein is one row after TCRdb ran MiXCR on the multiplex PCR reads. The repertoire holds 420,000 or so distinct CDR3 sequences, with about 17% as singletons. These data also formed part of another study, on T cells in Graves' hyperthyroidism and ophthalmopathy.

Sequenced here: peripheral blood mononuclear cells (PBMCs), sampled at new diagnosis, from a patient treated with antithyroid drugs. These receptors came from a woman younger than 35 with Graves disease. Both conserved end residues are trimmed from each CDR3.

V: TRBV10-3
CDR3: AISEADLDQEQY

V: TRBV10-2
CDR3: ASSGRLAGVLSYNEQF

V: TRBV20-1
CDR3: SAPLGGQGYNEQF

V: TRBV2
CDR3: ATKLAGEFNEQF

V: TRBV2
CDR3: ASSSGQSGGNTIY

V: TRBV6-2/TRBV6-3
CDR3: ASSFGGLQGYEQY

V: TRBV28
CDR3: ASNSLGTGTYNEQF

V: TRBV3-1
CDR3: ASSRVNGEGYT

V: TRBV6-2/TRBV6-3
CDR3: ASSSSRNQPQH

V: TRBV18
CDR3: ASSTGGVIDTQY

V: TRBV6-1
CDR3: ASSGETYSNTEAF

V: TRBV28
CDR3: ASSSTGTSGSSADTQY

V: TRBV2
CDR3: ASTKFGQISTDTQY

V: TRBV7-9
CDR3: ASSSVVAGANVAMYSETQY

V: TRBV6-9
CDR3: ASSYGVGANTEAF

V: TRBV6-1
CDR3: ASKMGLRTDTQY

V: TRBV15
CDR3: ATSRGMEGGRSSYNEQF

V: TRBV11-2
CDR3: ASSDGPLAKNIQY

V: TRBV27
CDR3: ASSLEGAQWVNEQF

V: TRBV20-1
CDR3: SARDARTGGITGELF

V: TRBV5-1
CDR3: ASSFTGSAEAF

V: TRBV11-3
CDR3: ASSLDWRDYSPNTDTQY

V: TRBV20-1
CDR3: SARGFSSEAITSTDTQY

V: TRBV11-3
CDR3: ASSQAPGGTEAF

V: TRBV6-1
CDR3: ASRRDRGSNQPQH

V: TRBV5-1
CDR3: ASSSTASDYTEAF

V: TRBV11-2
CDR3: ASSLGTSGRWYNEQF

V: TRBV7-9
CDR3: ASSLFTGHYQETQY

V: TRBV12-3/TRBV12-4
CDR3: ASLVRDGTDTQY

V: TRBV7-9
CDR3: ASSFQVEAF

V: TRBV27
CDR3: ASSLRWGTDTEAF

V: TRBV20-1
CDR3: SARDRGVYEQY

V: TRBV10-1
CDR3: ASSESGQGFTEAF

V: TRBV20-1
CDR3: SAATGGEADTQY

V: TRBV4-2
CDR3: ASSQVKGRGETQY

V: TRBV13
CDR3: ASSFLNRGLDEQY

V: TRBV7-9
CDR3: ASSRDRIEAF